The sequence of this T cell receptor (beta chain) was determined in a study of Graves' ophthalmopathy and Graves' hyperthyroidism. Overall study context: The blood sample was drawn at first diagnosis and before any treatment. Study-wide points: Using 13 signatures, a model distinguished ophthalmopathy from stable hyperthyroidism, reaching about 89% sensitivity and 80% to 83% specificity.

This CDR3 spans 17 amino acids. Germline V CDR1 and CDR2: MDHEN, SYDVKM. V was cut by 6 bases and J by 5 bases, with 25 bases left in between. Moderately to severely active ophthalmopathy under 3 months, CAS at least 3, NOSPECS at least 4. This clonotype was seen at least ten times. Its antigen is unidentified. CDR3 regions of TCR beta were amplified from RNA transcripts. A first-round RT-PCR used HTBI primers, followed by a second-round multiplex PCR. Each CDR3 protein is one row after TCRdb ran MiXCR on the multiplex PCR reads. The sample contains 170,000 or so distinct CDR3 sequences, approximately 40% of which appear only once.

This receptor was obtained from a man aged 25-45 years with Graves' ophthalmopathy. This sequence joins TRBV28 and TRBJ2-5; tentative D call: TRBD1 (6 bases). Sequencing was done on a sample of peripheral blood. CDR3 sequence: CASSDLDRSLPEETQYF. CDR3 nucleotides: TGTGCCAGCAGCGACCTCGACAGGTCCCTCCCCGAGGAGACCCAGTACTTC.